The 18 T cell receptor beta chains below all came from one sample that was sequenced in a study of regulatory T cells in long-lasting Graves disease (dated by TCRdb to about 2021). Explained via the paper, the time point label denotes: newly diagnosed GD, antithyroid drugs for less than 3 months. For both TCR sequencing and RNA sequencing, RNA was extracted from PBMCs using TRIzol. Library prep was done by multiplex PCR. The sequencer was an Illumina HiSeq 4000. TCR beta libraries were built with iRepertoire HTBI primers and Arm-PCR amplification of CDR3 regions. TCRdb itself trimmed the public reads at Q25 with fastp, ran MiXCR and retained productive beta chains. CDR3 protein sequences are deduplicated, and each keeps its most common genes and DNA. The sample table contains about 440,000 distinct CDR3 sequences; only one count was recorded for roughly 17% of them. Clones ranked in the top ten supply roughly 10% of the sample.

This sample was shared with a second study, whose subject was T cells in Graves' hyperthyroidism and ophthalmopathy.

This material consisted of peripheral blood mononuclear cells (PBMCs), taken at new diagnosis, from a patient treated with antithyroid drugs. The source is a woman under 40 with Graves disease. Donor details come from another sample of the same person, matched by shared clones.

The chain couples TRBV7-8 to TRBJ1-5; 9 positions agree with TRBD1. Trimming removed 5 bases from V and 7 bases from J; junction bases left unmatched: 6. Germline V gene lookup returns CDR1 SGHVS and CDR2 FQNEAQ. This CDR3 has 14 amino acids. CDR3 residues: CASSLGTGYQPQHF. CDR3 sequence (DNA): TGTGCCAGCAGCCTAGGGACAGGGTACCAGCCCCAGCATTTT.

The chain has TRBV18 and TRBJ2-7, with D possibly being TRBD1 (5 bases). V shed 0 bases and J shed 2 bases, with 11 bases lying between them. From germline, CDR1 is KGHSH and CDR2 LQKENI. CDR3 length: 15 amino acids. The CDR3 DNA reads as TGTGCCAGCTCACCACCTATCGGACAAACCTACGAGCAGTACTTC. The encoded protein is CASSPPIGQTYEQYF.

A note on this clonotype: A read error may be the cause here, since a much bigger clone is one base away. The rearrangement links TRBV20-1 to TRBJ2-3, with 10 bases fitting TRBD2. This CDR3 region has 19 residues. Germline lookup yields CDR1 DFQATT and CDR2 SNEGSKA (reference sequence). The CDR3 DNA sequence: TGCAGTGCTAGACCTAGCGGGAGTAGGTTTGGGAGTCGCACAGATGCGCAGTATTTT. It yields the protein CSARPSGSRFGSRTDAQYF.

This clonotype was counted at least ten times. V is TRBV24-1 and J is TRBJ1-1; D is uncertain. CDR3 length: 14 residues. Germline V CDR1 and CDR2: KGHDR, SFDVKD. The V end lost 12 bases, the J end lost 6 bases, and 22 bases lay between the germline ends. The DNA of the CDR3 is TGTGCCGAAAGGACCCAGGAACTTTACGCTGAAGCTTTCTTT. Protein sequence: CAERTQELYAEAFF.

This clonotype was picked up many times. The junction departs from the called germline gene at one end, perhaps through a read error. The rearrangement links TRBV11-1 to TRBJ2-3; 8 nucleotides line up with TRBD2. CDR3 length: 15 amino acids. Germline V gene data show CDR1 as SGHAT and CDR2 as FQDESV (reference sequence). DNA of the CDR3: TGTGCCAGCAGCGTAGCGGGGCCTAGCACAGATACGCAGTATTTT. It specifies CASSVAGPSTDTQYF.

This clonotype was seen ten or more times. The rearrangement uses TRBV20-1 and TRBJ2-1, with TRBD2 matching over 10 bases. This CDR3 region has 15 residues. The V gene's germline CDR1 is DFQATT and CDR2 SNEGSKA (reference sequence). With 2 bases clipped from V and 7 bases from J, the junction kept 8 bases outside the gene matches. The CDR3 region has the DNA TGCAGTGCTAGAACCGGGACTAGCGCGGGTAATGAGCAGTTCTTC. Protein: CSARTGTSAGNEQFF.

This clonotype occurred a few times. CDR3 DNA: TGTGCCAGCAGGTCGACAGGGGGCAATGAAAAACTGTTTTTT. Its protein is CASRSTGGNEKLFF. The V call is TRBV7-9, the J call TRBJ1-4; TRBD1 aligns across 10 bases. Germline CDR1 is SEHNR and CDR2 is FQNEAQ (reference sequence). After removal of 6 bases from V and 5 bases from J, the junction contained 3 bases not matched to a gene. The CDR3 extends over 14 amino acids.

This clonotype was seen many times. The chain is built from TRBV20-1 and TRBJ2-1; 13 bases match TRBD2. The CDR3 sequence is 16 residues long. Trimming cost V 5 bases and J 4 bases; bases outside gene matches: 8. Germline V gene lookup returns CDR1 DFQATT and CDR2 SNEGSKA (reference sequence). CDR3 amino acids: CSASGLAGVGYNEQFF. CDR3 DNA sequence: TGCAGTGCTTCTGGACTAGCGGGAGTAGGGTACAATGAGCAGTTCTTC.

This clonotype was seen ten or more times. V and J are TRBV28 and TRBJ1-4; 8 nucleotides match TRBD1. V dropped 3 bases and J dropped 7; count of bases not matched to a gene: 10. The CDR3 spans 16 residues. Germline V gives CDR1 MDHEN, CDR2 SYDVKM. As DNA, the CDR3 is TGTGCCAGCAGTTTTTCCAGGGGGCGAGGCGGTGAAAAACTGTTTTTT. This translates into CASSFSRGRGGEKLFF.

In its sample, this clonotype was seen many times. The chain uses TRBV24-1 and TRBJ2-1, with D perhaps TRBD1 or TRBD2 (5 bases each). This CDR3 has 13 amino acids. The germline gives CDR1 KGHDR, CDR2 SFDVKD. V dropped 7 bases and J dropped 8 bases, with 14 bases sitting between them. CDR3 in amino acids: CATSRGRSDEQFF. For the CDR3, the DNA is TGTGCCACCAGCCGGGGCCGAAGTGATGAGCAGTTCTTC.

This clonotype has ten or more counts. The rearrangement joins TRBV7-2 to TRBJ2-7; the match to TRBD1 covers 7 bases. V lost 3 bases, J lost 5 bases, and 19 bases stayed unmatched. Per germline, CDR1 SGHTA and CDR2 FQGNSA. The CDR3 is made up of 18 amino acids. DNA for the CDR3: TGTGCCAGCAGCTTCTTTGTGGTTCTGGACAGGCAAAATCACGAGCAGTACTTC. As protein: CASSFFVVLDRQNHEQYF.

This clonotype turned up a few times. The rearrangement links TRBV5-5 to TRBJ2-1; TRBD2 is a possible D gene (6 bases). CDR3 size: 15 residues. V lost 5 bases, J lost 4 bases, and 16 bases lay in between. The germline V gene encodes CDR1 SGHKS and CDR2 YYEKEE (reference sequence). CDR3 protein: CASSSRASGYNEQFF. DNA for the CDR3: TGTGCCAGCAGTTCCCGGGCCAGCGGGTACAATGAGCAGTTCTTC.

J is TRBJ2-1 and V is TRBV6-1, with a tentative D call TRBD2 (6 bases). Germline assignment: CDR1 MNHNS and CDR2 SASEGT. The CDR3 contains 14 residues. V lost 8 bases and J 7 bases, leaving 18 bases between the germline ends. In DNA form, the CDR3 reads TGTGCCAGCGCCCTCCAGCGGGTAGTAAATGAGCAGTTCTTC. Translation gives CASALQRVVNEQFF.

This clonotype was counted many times. CDR3 residues: CASSYSSAASGSFNEQFF. In DNA, the CDR3 is TGTGCCAGCAGTTACTCGAGTGCGGCTAGCGGGAGTTTCAATGAGCAGTTCTTC. The chain carries TRBV6-6 and TRBJ2-1; 10 nucleotides agree with TRBD2. The CDR3 length is 18 residues. Germline CDR1 MNHNY, CDR2 SVGAGI (reference sequence). V trimming: 0 bases; J trimming: 6 bases; junction bases outside the gene matches: 11.

The chain has TRBV14 and TRBJ2-1; D might be TRBD2 (5 bases). V was cut by 0 bases and J by 9 bases, with 15 bases left in between. Germline V gives CDR1 SGHDN, CDR2 FVKESK. The CDR3 has 15 amino acids. CDR3 in DNA: TGTGCCAGCAGCCAAGATCTTGGGAGACTATTTGAGCAGTTCTTC. Translated, it gives CASSQDLGRLFEQFF.

Comments on this clonotype: Possible read error: a much larger clone is one base away. The genes are TRBV6-1 and TRBJ2-7; 10 bases are a match to TRBD2. Germline V gene data show CDR1 as MNHNS and CDR2 as SASEGT. This CDR3 has 14 amino acids. J gave up 2 bases and V 5 bases, and 3 bases lay outside the gene matches. This chain's CDR3 is CASSKREGPYEQYF. Here the CDR3 DNA reads TGTGCCAGCAGTAAGCGGGAGGGCCCCTACGAGCAGTACTTC.

This clonotype showed up many times. V gene TRBV6-1 combines with J gene TRBJ1-5, with no clear D. The V gene's germline CDR1 is MNHNS and CDR2 SASEGT. V was shortened by 8 bases and J by 4 bases, with 9 bases between the two germline ends. CDR3 length equals 12 residues. CDR3 bases: TGTGCCAGCGCTGGACCAAATCAGCCCCAGCATTTT. Its protein is CASAGPNQPQHF.

This clonotype was observed at least ten times. The CDR3 bases are TGTGCCATCAGTGATGGTGTGAGGGGAAACACTGAAGCTTTCTTT. This encodes CAISDGVRGNTEAFF. The V and J genes are TRBV10-3 and TRBJ1-1, with D possibly being TRBD1 (5 bases). CDR3 length: 15 amino acids. Germline V gene data show CDR1 as ENHRY and CDR2 as SYGVKD. The V end lost 3 bases, the J end lost 2 bases, and 13 bases lay between the germline ends.